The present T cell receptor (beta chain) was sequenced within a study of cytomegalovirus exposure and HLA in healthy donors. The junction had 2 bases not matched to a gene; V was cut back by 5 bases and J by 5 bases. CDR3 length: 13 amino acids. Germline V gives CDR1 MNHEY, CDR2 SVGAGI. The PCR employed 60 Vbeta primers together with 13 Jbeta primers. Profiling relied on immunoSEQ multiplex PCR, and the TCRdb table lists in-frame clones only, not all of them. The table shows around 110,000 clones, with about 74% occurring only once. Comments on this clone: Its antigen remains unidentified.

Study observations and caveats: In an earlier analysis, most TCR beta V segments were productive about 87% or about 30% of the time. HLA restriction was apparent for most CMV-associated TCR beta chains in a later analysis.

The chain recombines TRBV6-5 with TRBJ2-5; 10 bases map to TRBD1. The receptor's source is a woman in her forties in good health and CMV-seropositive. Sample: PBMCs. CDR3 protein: CASSRDRGETQYF. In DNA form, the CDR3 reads TGTGCCAGCAGTCGGGACAGGGGTGAGACCCAGTACTTC.